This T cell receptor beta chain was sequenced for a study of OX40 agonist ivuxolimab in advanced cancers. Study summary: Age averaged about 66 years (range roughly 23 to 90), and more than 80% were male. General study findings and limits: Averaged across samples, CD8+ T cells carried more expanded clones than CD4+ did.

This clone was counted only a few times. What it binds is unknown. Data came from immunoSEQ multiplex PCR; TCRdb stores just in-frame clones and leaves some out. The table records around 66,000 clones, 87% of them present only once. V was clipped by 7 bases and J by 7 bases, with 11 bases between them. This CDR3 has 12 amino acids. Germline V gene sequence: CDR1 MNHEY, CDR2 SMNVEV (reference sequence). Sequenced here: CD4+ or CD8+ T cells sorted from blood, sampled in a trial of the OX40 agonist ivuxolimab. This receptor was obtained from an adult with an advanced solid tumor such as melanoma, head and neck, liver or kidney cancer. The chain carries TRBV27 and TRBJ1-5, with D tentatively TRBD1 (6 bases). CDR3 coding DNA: TGTGCCAGCAAAGAGGGGGAACAGCCCCAGCATTTT. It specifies CASKEGEQPQHF.